Each of the 20 T cell receptor beta chains below was sequenced from the same sample in a study of blood T cell repertoires in COVID-19. Sequenced by immunoSEQ multiplex PCR; TCRdb stores in-frame clones only, minus some. Here the sample spans roughly 82,000 clones, 80% to 90% being singletons. Sequencing was done on a sample of peripheral blood. The receptors shown here come from a woman aged 55-69 years with acute or convalescent COVID-19.

The chain has TRBV6-5 and TRBJ1-2, with TRBD1 matching over 7 bases. This CDR3 is 14 amino acids long. Trimming removed 6 bases from V and 7 bases from J; junction bases left unmatched: 11. From germline, CDR1 is MNHEY and CDR2 SVGAGI. The CDR3 nucleotides are TGTGCCAGCAGGCCCCCGACAGGGATGGCTGGCTACACCTTC. Protein sequence: CASRPPTGMAGYTF.

The V gene is TRBV5-1, the J gene TRBJ1-1; D possibly corresponds to TRBD1 (5 bases). Trimming removed 2 bases from V and 8 bases from J, with 13 bases in between. Germline CDR1 is SGHRS and CDR2 is YFSETQ. The CDR3 sequence is 13 residues long. Here the CDR3 reads CASSFQGEVEAFF. The CDR3 nucleotides read TGCGCCAGCAGCTTTCAGGGTGAGGTGGAAGCTTTCTTT.

The gene calls are TRBV12-5 and TRBJ2-1, with 7 nucleotides matching TRBD1. Trimming removed 0 bases from V and 8 bases from J; junction bases left unmatched: 10. Germline V gives CDR1 LGHNT, CDR2 FRNRAP. CDR3 length: 16 residues. The DNA for the CDR3 is TGTGCTAGTGGTTTGGTCTTCGGACAGGTGGGCGATGAGCAGTTCTTC. Translating gives CASGLVFGQVGDEQFF.

V and J are TRBV19 and TRBJ1-2; a weak D match, TRBD1 (6 bases). The CDR3 has 13 amino acids. Germline V lookup: CDR1 LNHDA, CDR2 SQIVND (reference sequence). Trimming removed 10 bases at V and 6 bases at J, with 18 bases between. In DNA form, the CDR3 reads TGTGCCACGCGCGTCAGAGGGGGGGATGGCTACACCTTC. This gives the protein CATRVRGGDGYTF.

The rearrangement joins TRBV20-1 to TRBJ2-7; 10 bases are a match to TRBD2. The CDR3 is 16 residues long. V lost 3 bases, J lost 1 base, and 9 bases stayed unmatched. CDR1 and CDR2 from the germline V gene are DFQATT and SNEGSKA (reference sequence). For the CDR3, the DNA is TGCAGTGCTAGTTCCGTCGGGACTAGCGAGTCCTACGAGCAGTACTTC. Residues: CSASSVGTSESYEQYF.

There are many counts of this clone. This rearrangement joins TRBV5-1 to TRBJ2-7; D possibly corresponds to TRBD2 (6 bases). V was clipped by 3 bases and J by 4 bases, with 17 bases between them. This CDR3 is built from 15 residues. Germline V CDR1 and CDR2: SGHRS, YFSETQ. The CDR3 here is CASSWSSGTVYEQYF. The CDR3 nucleotides read TGCGCCAGCAGCTGGAGCTCCGGGACTGTATACGAGCAGTACTTC.

The chain recombines TRBV2 with TRBJ2-5, with 8 bases fitting TRBD2. The V segment lost 6 bases and the J segment 4 bases; nucleotides outside the gene matches: 4. Germline CDR1 and CDR2: SNHLY and FYNNEI. The CDR3 is 13 amino acids. CDR3 protein: CASSLLAGETQYF. The CDR3 DNA reads as TGTGCCAGCAGCCTCCTAGCGGGAGAGACCCAGTACTTC.

The chain joins TRBV7-2 to TRBJ2-3, with D maybe TRBD2 (5 bases). V shed 5 bases and J shed 9 bases, with 12 bases lying between them. The CDR3 sequence is 12 residues long. The germline V gene encodes CDR1 SGHTA and CDR2 FQGNSA. Written as DNA, the CDR3 is TGTGCCAGCAGCCGGACTCTTGAAACGCAGTATTTT. Its translation is CASSRTLETQYF.

Here the CDR3 reads CASSILGRQGALNEQFF. In DNA form, the CDR3 reads TGTGCCAGTAGTATCTTGGGAAGGCAGGGGGCGTTGAATGAGCAGTTCTTC. The J gene is TRBJ2-1, the V gene TRBV19; 8 bases align to TRBD1. The germline V gene encodes CDR1 LNHDA and CDR2 SQIVND (reference sequence). CDR3 length equals 17 residues. J was trimmed by 7 bases and V by 3 bases; bases with no gene match: 14.

This chain connects TRBV10-1 to TRBJ2-1; TRBD1 agrees at 8 bases. With 8 bases clipped from V and 8 bases from J, the junction kept 26 bases outside the gene matches. The germline CDR1 and CDR2 sequences are WNHNN and SYGVQD (reference sequence). CDR3 length: 19 residues. Here the CDR3 DNA reads TGCGCCAGCTTGAGGTTGGGCAGGGGGCGTAGTTTTTATGGTGATGAGCAGTTCTTC. Residues: CASLRLGRGRSFYGDEQFF.

Only one count was recorded for this clone. The J gene is TRBJ1-1, the V gene TRBV12-3 or TRBV12-4; TRBD1 matches at 7 bases. The CDR3 contains 13 residues. V shed 5 bases, J shed 4 bases, and the junction held 4 bases outside the gene matches. The CDR3 loop is CASSLNRGTEAFF. In nucleotides, the CDR3 is TGTGCCAGCAGTCTGAACAGGGGCACTGAAGCTTTCTTT.

The chain combines TRBV27 with TRBJ1-5, with D possibly matching TRBD1 (5 bases). Germline CDR1 and CDR2: MNHEY and SMNVEV (reference sequence). The CDR3 is 15 residues long. The ends were cut back, 8 bases at V and 4 bases at J, with 18 bases in the middle. The CDR3, as DNA: TGTGCCAGCCGAATCCAATCGGGGGTGAATCAGCCCCAGCATTTT. Translated, it gives CASRIQSGVNQPQHF.

The chain has TRBV6-2 or TRBV6-3 and TRBJ2-5; 8 bases are a match to TRBD1. V shed 3 bases and J 1 base; nucleotides not matched to a gene: 10. This CDR3 has 17 amino acids. The germline gives CDR1 MNHEY, CDR2 SVGEGT. CDR3 in DNA: TGTGCCAGCAGTTATGATCCATCCAGGGGGCGCCAAGAGACCCAGTACTTC. Translation: CASSYDPSRGRQETQYF.

The chain links TRBV9 to TRBJ2-1; tentative D call: TRBD1 (5 bases). The CDR3 totals 12 residues. Trimming stripped 5 bases from V and 10 bases from J, with 13 bases between. Germline V gives CDR1 SGDLS, CDR2 YYNGEE. As DNA, the CDR3 is TGTGCCAGCAGGCTAAACCAGGGAGAGCAGTTCTTC. Its protein product is CASRLNQGEQFF.

V and J are TRBV6-6 and TRBJ1-1; the match to TRBD1 covers 10 bases. Germline CDR1 is MNHNY and CDR2 is SVGAGI (reference sequence). The CDR3 is 13 residues long. V dropped 10 bases and J dropped 5; count of bases not matched to a gene: 7. The CDR3 DNA sequence: TGTGCCACCTCGGACAGGGGGGAAACTGAAGCTTTCTTT. It encodes CATSDRGETEAFF.

The CDR3 DNA sequence: TGCGCCAGCAGCGCGCCCCAGGACAGTCTCGTCTACGAGCAGTACTTC. This encodes CASSAPQDSLVYEQYF. The chain joins TRBV5-1 to TRBJ2-7; D perhaps matches TRBD1 (6 bases). The CDR3 has 16 amino acids. Germline CDR1 reads SGHRS; CDR2 reads YFSETQ. V was clipped by 4 bases and J by 3 bases, with 20 bases between them.

The V call is TRBV24-1, the J call TRBJ1-2; 7 bases fit TRBD1. The CDR3 is 13 amino acids. Trimming cost V 5 bases and J 6 bases; bases outside gene matches: 5. CDR1 is KGHDR, CDR2 SFDVKD, per germline. CDR3 nucleotides: TGTGCCACCAGTGGTGTGACAGGGAATGGCTACACCTTC. Translation gives CATSGVTGNGYTF.

This rearrangement joins TRBV5-8 to TRBJ2-1; TRBD2 aligns across 8 bases. In germline, CDR1 is SGHTS, CDR2 YDEGEE. The CDR3 is made up of 15 amino acids. V was clipped by 0 bases and J by 7 bases; unmatched bases: 6. CDR3 in amino acids: CASSLVGRAGNEQFF. DNA for the CDR3: TGTGCCAGCAGCTTGGTCGGGAGGGCCGGGAATGAGCAGTTCTTC.

V and J are TRBV5-1 and TRBJ1-3, with TRBD1 matching 8 bases. The germline V gene encodes CDR1 SGHRS and CDR2 YFSETQ. With 0 bases clipped from V and 2 bases from J, the junction kept 7 bases outside the gene matches. The CDR3 loop spans 17 amino acids. CDR3 nucleotides: TGCGCCAGCAGCTTGGCCGGGACAGGTATGCCTGGAAACACCATATATTTT. It specifies CASSLAGTGMPGNTIYF.

This sequence joins TRBV6-5 and TRBJ1-1; possibly TRBD1 for D (6 bases). The V and J ends lost 6 bases and 8 bases respectively, with 13 bases between them. Germline CDR1 MNHEY, CDR2 SVGAGI. The CDR3 spans 12 residues. The CDR3: CASSPDRFEAFF. CDR3 nucleotide sequence: TGTGCCAGCAGCCCCGACAGGTTCGAAGCTTTCTTT.